The text below deals with one TCR beta chain. PCR employed 60 Vbeta and 13 Jbeta primers. The table came from immunoSEQ multiplex PCR; TCRdb's copy has only in-frame clones and leaves some out. Of some 190,000 clones in the sample, approximately 86% were seen once. The sample comes from a study of cytomegalovirus exposure and HLA in healthy donors. V lost 3 bases and J 2 bases, leaving 12 bases between the germline ends. CDR3 length: 16 amino acids. Germline V CDR1 and CDR2: SGHDT, YYEEEE. The V and J genes are TRBV5-6 and TRBJ2-6; D might be TRBD2 (5 bases). Sequencing input: PBMCs. The TCR was taken from a young woman in good health and CMV-seronegative. CDR3 sequence reads: CASSSLAGAGANVLTF. The CDR3 DNA reads as TGTGCCAGCAGCTCCCTTGCGGGTGCTGGGGCCAACGTCCTGACTTTC.